This entry concerns a single TCR beta chain. The data belong to a study of control samples from healthy donors and cancer patients. This CDR3 has 11 residues. Per the germline V gene, CDR1 is DFQATT and CDR2 is SNEGSKA (reference sequence). V lost 5 bases and J lost 3, with 7 bases in between. Repertoires were generated with immunoSEQ multiplex PCR, while TCRdb's copy carries only in-frame clones and drops some. In the table there are 150,000 or so clones, 93% of which are singletons. The origin of this receptor is a man between 18 and 29 years old in good health. Source material: blood. The chain joins TRBV20-1 to TRBJ1-1; D gene uncertain. CDR3 bases: TGCAGTGCTCACTTTTACACTGAAGCTTTCTTT. Amino acids: CSAHFYTEAFF.